A selection of T cell receptor beta chains follows, all from one sample in a study of CD8 T cells in ankylosing spondylitis. From the 5' RACE reads, TCRdb called clonotypes with MiXCR, one entry per CDR3 protein. This table holds under 200,000 distinct CDR3 sequences, around 10% found once. Sequenced material: blood, either unsorted or a sorted T cell fraction (not recorded which). Receptors were obtained from a male donor with ankylosing spondylitis or in good health (not recorded which). Both conserved end residues are part of each CDR3. The D gene is left open where the match is weak. Clone sizes are given selectively: once, few, many, or a class where the clone is expanded.

>many|NA|TRBJ1-6|TRBV6-5
CASSYRSISPLHF
TGTGCCAGCAGTTATCGGAGCATATCACCCCTCCACTTT
>many|NA|TRBJ2-5|TRBV9
CASSVGPGVMETQYF
TGTGCCAGCAGCGTAGGGCCGGGAGTAATGGAGACCCAGTACTTC
>many|TRBD1|TRBJ1-5|TRBV5-6
CASSRGQGRTAQPQHF
TGTGCCAGCAGCAGGGGACAGGGGCGAACGGCTCAGCCCCAGCATTTT
>NA|NA|TRBJ1-5|TRBV23-1
CASSQGDGSATQPQHF
TGCGCCAGCAGTCAAGGTGACGGGTCCGCCACTCAGCCCCAGCATTTT
>NA|NA|TRBJ2-7|TRBV5-1
CASSLQSRLSYEQYF
TGCGCCAGCAGCTTGCAATCGCGTCTCTCCTACGAGCAGTACTTC
>many|TRBD2|TRBJ2-7|TRBV7-9
CASSLALTAGVWYEQYF
TGTGCCAGCAGCTTAGCGCTAACGGCGGGAGTTTGGTACGAGCAGTACTTC
>many|NA|TRBJ2-5|TRBV11-2
CASSLEGRTQYF
TGTGCCAGCAGCTTAGAGGGGAGAACCCAGTACTTC
>few|NA|TRBJ2-4|TRBV7-9
CASSLYLGTAKNIQYF
TGTGCCAGCAGCTTATACTTGGGGACAGCCAAAAACATTCAGTACTTC
>many|TRBD1|TRBJ2-3|TRBV12-3/TRBV12-4
CASSSRDRGRDTQYF
TGTGCCAGCAGCTCCCGGGACAGGGGGCGAGATACGCAGTATTTT
>many|NA|TRBJ2-1|TRBV20-1
CSARETGISYNEQFF
TGCAGTGCTAGAGAAACCGGGATCTCCTACAATGAGCAGTTCTTC
>few|TRBD1|TRBJ1-6|TRBV12-3/TRBV12-4
CASSLDRGQGNSPLHF
TGTGCCAGCAGTTTAGACAGGGGACAGGGTAATTCACCCCTCCACTTT
>few|NA|TRBJ1-4|TRBV2
CASTSNPLLVATNEKLFF
TGTGCCAGCACCTCGAACCCACTATTAGTTGCAACTAATGAAAAACTGTTTTTT
>many|TRBD2|TRBJ2-7|TRBV11-2
CASSRTSGYEQYF
TGTGCCAGCAGCCGGACTAGCGGTTACGAGCAGTACTTC
>few|TRBD2|TRBJ2-7|TRBV15
CATSRARGLANEQYF
TGTGCCACCAGCAGGGCCCGGGGACTAGCAAACGAGCAGTACTTC
>many|NA|TRBJ1-6|TRBV3-1
CASSPDYLNSPLHF
TGTGCCAGCAGCCCGGACTATTTGAACTCACCCCTCCACTTT